The sequence of this T cell receptor (beta chain) was determined in a study of human T cells and chemical hapten exposure. TCRdb re-analysed the RACE reads in MiXCR, keeping a single row per CDR3 protein. The sample carries approximately 90,000 distinct CDR3 sequences, 7.5% to 9.5% recorded once. Sample time point: pre-sensitization, week 0. As to treatment: therapeutic diphenylcyclopropenone sensitization with weekly scalp DPC. The TCR originated in a man aged 40-50 years with alopecia areata. Some clones in this sample may be carry-over from other donors' samples. The sample was whole blood, taken in connection with sensitization to the hapten diphenylcyclopropenone (DPC).

Here the CDR3 reads CASSFTVAGANVLTF. CDR3 in DNA: TGTGCCAGCAGCTTCACGGTGGCTGGGGCCAACGTCCTGACTTTC. The chain joins TRBV5-6 to TRBJ2-6; D uncertain. Per the germline V gene, CDR1 is SGHDT and CDR2 is YYEEEE. V was cut by 2 bases and J by 2 bases, with 8 bases left in between. This CDR3 region has 15 residues.